This is a list of T cell receptor beta chains from one sample in a study of blood T cell repertoires in COVID-19. Some clones are missing from TCRdb's copy, which holds only in-frame ones; the method was immunoSEQ multiplex PCR. The data hold approximately 190,000 clones, with about 86% observed a single time. The sequencing sample was made of peripheral blood. Receptor source: a man younger than 40 with active or convalescent COVID-19. CDR3s include the opening cysteine and the closing phenylalanine or tryptophan. D genes are given only for firm matches. Some rows mark clone size as missing; the rest say once, few, many or name a class of expanded clone.

D	size	V	J	CDR3	DNA
-	-	TRBV4-3	TRBJ2-2	CASSQRVSVTANTGELFF	TGCGCCAGCAGCCAACGCGTTAGCGTGACCGCGAACACCGGGGAGCTGTTTTTT
TRBD2	once	TRBV10-3	TRBJ2-2	CATTTSGNTGELFF	TGTGCCACGACGACTAGCGGAAACACCGGGGAGCTGTTTTTT
-	-	TRBV2	TRBJ1-1	CASSDGPGRNTEAFF	TGTGCCAGCAGTGACGGCCCCGGGAGAAACACTGAAGCTTTCTTT
TRBD2	once	TRBV2	TRBJ2-1	CASGGLAYNEQFF	TGTGCCAGCGGAGGACTAGCCTACAATGAGCAGTTCTTC
-	-	TRBV19	TRBJ2-3	CASGWHRDATDTQYF	TGTGCCAGTGGTTGGCACAGGGACGCGACAGATACGCAGTATTTT
TRBD1	-	TRBV10-1	TRBJ2-2	CASSMDRVTGELFF	TGCGCCAGCAGCATGGACAGGGTAACCGGGGAGCTGTTTTTT
TRBD1	-	TRBV6-1	TRBJ2-7	CASSEGQGQYYEQYF	TGTGCCAGCAGTGAAGGACAGGGTCAATACTACGAGCAGTACTTC
-	-	TRBV10-1	TRBJ2-1	CASSESQGGDEQFF	TGCGCCAGCAGTGAGTCGCAGGGTGGGGATGAGCAGTTCTTC
-	-	TRBV3-1/TRBV3-2	TRBJ2-7	CASSGAGPIGEQYF	TGTGCCAGCAGCGGTGCGGGGCCCATAGGGGAGCAGTACTTC
-	-	TRBV7-2	TRBJ2-7	CASSLWTTGRQYEQYF	TGTGCCAGCAGCTTATGGACCACAGGGCGACAATACGAGCAGTACTTC
TRBD1	-	TRBV19	TRBJ1-2	CASDGTGDEQGYGYTF	TGTGCCAGTGACGGGACAGGGGATGAGCAGGGTTATGGCTACACCTTC
-	-	TRBV7-9	TRBJ1-1	CASSLTGNTEAFF	TGTGCCAGCAGCCTAACAGGGAACACTGAAGCTTTCTTT
TRBD1	-	TRBV19	TRBJ1-6	CASTAWGQGRSPLHF	TGTGCCAGTACGGCCTGGGGACAGGGACGGTCACCCCTCCACTTT
-	-	TRBV5-8	TRBJ1-6	CASSGPAYNSPLHF	TGTGCCAGCAGCGGGCCGGCCTATAATTCACCCCTCCACTTT
TRBD1	-	TRBV30	TRBJ2-7	CASRQGIYEQYF	TGTGCCTCCCGACAGGGGATATACGAGCAGTACTTC
TRBD1	-	TRBV5-5	TRBJ1-4	CASSKHPVGQGNEKLFF	TGTGCCAGCAGCAAACACCCGGTGGGACAGGGAAATGAAAAACTGTTTTTT